The source of this T cell receptor (beta chain) is a study of CD8 T cells in ankylosing spondylitis. General study findings and limits: Researchers report that disease-linked clones proved CD8+ and relatively rare in peripheral blood. Ankylosing spondylitis blood seemed to carry a telltale TCR beta motif made of eight or nine highly homologous variants.

TCRdb reprocessed the 5' RACE reads with MiXCR, giving one entry per CDR3 protein. This table holds a few hundred thousand distinct CDR3 sequences, roughly 17% found once. This clonotype was seen a handful of times. Its antigen is as yet unknown. Trimming took off 5 bases at V and 11 bases at J, with 21 bases between the two ends. Per germline, CDR1 MNHNS and CDR2 SASEGT. This CDR3 region has 14 residues. This TCR came from a male donor with ankylosing spondylitis. Sequenced material: blood, either unsorted or a sorted T cell fraction (not recorded which). V is TRBV6-1 and J is TRBJ1-1, with D maybe TRBD1 (5 bases). DNA of the CDR3: TGTGCCAGCAGTCCGGAGAATTTCAGGGTGGGGGCTTTCTTT. Translating it yields CASSPENFRVGAFF.